Below, 18 T cell receptor beta chains from the same sample are listed, as sequenced in a study of T cells in Graves' hyperthyroidism and ophthalmopathy. The investigators amplified TCR beta CDR3 regions from RNA transcripts. The HTBI primer set served for first-round RT-PCR of the TCR CDR3. TCRdb analysed the multiplex PCR reads with MiXCR anew, one entry per CDR3 protein. The repertoire has over 200,000 distinct CDR3 sequences, around 20% of them found once; the top ten carry roughly two fifths. Input material: blood. The receptor source for this set is a man between 40 and 49 years old with Graves' hyperthyroidism.

This chain uses TRBV29-1 with TRBJ2-1; D might be TRBD1 (6 bases). V was clipped by 8 bases and J by 3 bases, with 17 bases between them. The CDR3 spans 14 residues. Germline CDR1 and CDR2: SQVTM and ANQGSEA. CDR3: CSTLGADLYNEQFF. CDR3 nucleotides: TGCAGCACCCTGGGGGCGGACCTCTACAATGAGCAGTTCTTC.

This clonotype has a handful of counts. This rearrangement joins TRBV4-3 to TRBJ2-7; D perhaps matches TRBD1 (6 bases). This CDR3 contains 18 residues. Trimming removed 0 bases at V and 3 bases at J, with 21 bases between. Germline V gives CDR1 LGHNA, CDR2 YSLEER. The CDR3 protein is CASSQEGPGQSQHYEQYF. In nucleotides, the CDR3 is TGCGCCAGCAGCCAAGAAGGCCCCGGACAGTCCCAGCACTACGAGCAGTACTTC.

This clonotype has just a few counts. This sequence may be a read error, since a much larger clone differs from it by one base. The chain links TRBV3-1 to TRBJ1-1; TRBD1 agrees at 8 bases. J was trimmed by 11 bases and V by 4 bases; bases with no gene match: 12. Germline V gives CDR1 LGHDT, CDR2 YNNKEL (reference sequence). This CDR3 spans 14 amino acids. This CDR3 reads CASSPGQATGEAFF. CDR3 nucleotides: TGTGCCAGCAGCCCGGGACAGGCTACGGGAGAGGCTTTCTTT.

This clonotype has a count of ten or more. The DNA for the CDR3 is TGTGCCAGCAGGAGGATCACTAGCACAGATACGCAGTATTTT. Translation gives CASRRITSTDTQYF. This sequence joins TRBV6-1 and TRBJ2-3; D gene uncertain. The germline V gene has CDR1 MNHNS and CDR2 SASEGT. Trimming removed 6 bases from V and 0 bases from J, with 10 bases in between. This CDR3 has 14 amino acids.

This clonotype showed up many times. The chain carries TRBV20-1 and TRBJ2-7, with D tentatively TRBD2 (6 bases). CDR3 length: 12 residues. V lost 1 base and J lost 6, with 10 bases in between. The germline V gene has CDR1 DFQATT and CDR2 SNEGSKA (reference sequence). CDR3 in amino acids: CSARVNGGEQYF. In nucleotides, the CDR3 is TGCAGTGCTAGAGTTAACGGGGGCGAGCAGTACTTC.

The chain employs TRBV10-3 and TRBJ2-1; D remains ambiguous. Germline CDR1 reads ENHRY; CDR2 reads SYGVKD. The length of the CDR3 is 12 residues. With 10 bases removed from V and 5 bases from J, the gap between germline ends came to 12 bases. This chain's CDR3 is CANSDWNNEQFF. The CDR3 DNA is TGTGCCAACAGCGATTGGAACAATGAGCAGTTCTTC.

To note about this clonotype: A much larger clone differs from this one at a single base, so this may be a read error. The V gene is TRBV7-2, the J gene TRBJ2-7; D perhaps matches TRBD1 (5 bases). This CDR3 is 15 amino acids long. Per the germline V gene, CDR1 is SGHTA and CDR2 is FQGNSA. V was shortened by 1 base and J by 1 base, with 11 bases between the two germline ends. DNA of the CDR3: TGTGCCAGCAGCTTAGAGGTACAGGAGTCCTACGAGCAGTACTTC. It encodes CASSLEVQESYEQYF.

The gene calls are TRBV6-1 and TRBJ2-7; perhaps TRBD1 as D (6 bases). Germline CDR1 and CDR2: MNHNS and SASEGT. This CDR3 contains 14 residues. Trimming left V 5 bases short and J 5 bases short, with 16 bases between. The CDR3 region has the DNA TGTGCCAGCAGTTTGACAGGTAGAAGAAACGAGCAGTACTTC. Translated: CASSLTGRRNEQYF.

This clonotype appeared many times. The rearrangement links TRBV6-1 to TRBJ2-7, with D possibly being TRBD1 (5 bases). The CDR3 consists of 17 residues. V was shortened by 6 bases and J by 2 bases, with 23 bases between the two germline ends. CDR1 and CDR2 from the germline V gene are MNHNS and SASEGT. CDR3 loop: CASRIRADDSLPYEQYF. The CDR3 DNA reads TGTGCCAGCAGGATACGGGCGGATGACAGCCTTCCCTACGAGCAGTACTTC.

This clonotype was observed many times. The V gene is TRBV12-3 or TRBV12-4, the J gene TRBJ1-2, with a tentative D call TRBD1 (5 bases). There are 14 residues in the CDR3. Between the trimmed V and J ends, which lost 1 base and 2 bases, there was a span of 8 bases. Here the CDR3 DNA reads TGTGCCAGCAGTTTAGGGGGGGGAAACTATGGCTACACCTTC. Translation gives CASSLGGGNYGYTF.

This clonotype was recorded at least ten times. The chain joins TRBV6-1 to TRBJ1-2; possible D gene TRBD1, 6 bases. The CDR3 length is 14 residues. The V and J ends lost 4 bases and 1 base respectively, with 10 bases between them. Germline V CDR1 and CDR2: MNHNS, SASEGT. The CDR3 sequence: CASSGTDYNYGYTF. CDR3 nucleotides: TGTGCCAGCAGTGGGACAGATTATAACTATGGCTACACCTTC.

V and J are TRBV9 and TRBJ2-7, with 10 bases aligning to TRBD1. Germline V CDR1 and CDR2: SGDLS, YYNGEE. V lost 3 bases, J lost 3 bases, and 9 bases stayed unmatched. The CDR3 is made up of 16 amino acids. The CDR3 protein is CASSGAPGQGFYEQYF. DNA for the CDR3: TGTGCCAGCAGCGGCGCACCGGGACAGGGGTTCTACGAGCAGTACTTC. Using reference TRBV9 and TRBJ2-7 for the parts outside the CDR3, the full variable domain is DSGVTQTPKHLITATGQRVTLRCSPRSGDLSVYWYQQSLDQGLQFLIQYYNGEERAKGNILERFSAQQFPDLHSELNLSSLELGDSALYFCASSGAPGQGFYEQYFGPGTRLTVT.

In this sample, this clonotype turned up many times. The chain combines TRBV7-2 with TRBJ2-3; perhaps TRBD2 as D (5 bases). Germline CDR1 reads SGHTA; CDR2 reads FQGNSA. V was shortened by 4 bases and J by 7 bases, with 18 bases between the two germline ends. CDR3 length: 15 residues. The CDR3: CASSSATSLENTQYF. CDR3 DNA sequence: TGTGCCAGCAGCTCGGCGACCTCACTAGAAAATACGCAGTATTTT.

With regard to this clonotype: A single base separates this from a much larger clone, so it may be a read error. This chain links TRBV2 with TRBJ2-1, with D perhaps assigned TRBD1 or TRBD2 (5 bases each). CDR1 and CDR2 from the germline V gene are SNHLY and FYNNEI. This CDR3 is 18 amino acids long. CDR3: CTSSDKRGVQSSYNEQFF. For the CDR3, the DNA is TGTACCAGCAGTGATAAGAGAGGGGTTCAGAGCTCCTACAATGAGCAGTTCTTC.

A few counts support this clonotype. The rearrangement uses TRBV15 and TRBJ1-5; perhaps TRBD1 as D (5 bases). This CDR3 comprises 13 residues. V was trimmed by 5 bases and J by 7 bases, leaving 12 bases between them. Germline values: CDR1 LNHNV, CDR2 YYDKDF (reference sequence). In DNA form, the CDR3 reads TGTGCCACCAGCGGCCCGCAGGGCCAGCCCCAGCATTTT. Translating it yields CATSGPQGQPQHF.

The CDR3 DNA sequence: TGCAGTGCTCCCTCGAGCGGATTGAACACTGAAGCTTTCTTT. The encoded protein is CSAPSSGLNTEAFF. The chain employs TRBV20-1 and TRBJ1-1; D is unresolved. V was cut by 5 bases and J by 0 bases, with 13 bases left in between. The CDR3 spans 14 residues. CDR1 DFQATT and CDR2 SNEGSKA come from the germline V gene (reference sequence).

This clonotype was recorded a few times. J is TRBJ2-2 and V is TRBV6-4, with D unclear. Germline assignment: CDR1 MRHNA and CDR2 SNTAGT. Trimming cost V 0 bases and J 4 bases, with 6 bases left between them. The CDR3 totals 14 residues. CDR3 in DNA: TGTGCCAGCAGTGACTCGTATCTCACCGGGGAGCTGTTTTTT. Translated, it gives CASSDSYLTGELFF.

This clonotype was picked up many times. This chain connects TRBV24-1 to TRBJ1-1; possible D gene TRBD1, 5 bases. In germline, CDR1 is KGHDR, CDR2 SFDVKD. Trimming took off 4 bases at V and 2 bases at J, with 13 bases between the two ends. The CDR3 sequence is 15 residues long. The CDR3 nucleotides are TGTGCCACCAGTGACACGAGGGGCCTTAACACTGAAGCTTTCTTT. This translates into CATSDTRGLNTEAFF.